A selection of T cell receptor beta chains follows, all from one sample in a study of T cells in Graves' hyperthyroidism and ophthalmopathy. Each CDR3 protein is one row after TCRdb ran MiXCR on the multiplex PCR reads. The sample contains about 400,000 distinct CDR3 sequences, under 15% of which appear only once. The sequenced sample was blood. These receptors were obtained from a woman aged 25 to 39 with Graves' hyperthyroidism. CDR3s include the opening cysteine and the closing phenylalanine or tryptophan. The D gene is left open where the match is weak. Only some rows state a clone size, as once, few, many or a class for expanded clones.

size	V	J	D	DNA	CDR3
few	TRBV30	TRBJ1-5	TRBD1	TGTGCCTGGACCCGAGACAGGGGGCGTAATCAGCCCCAGCATTTT	CAWTRDRGRNQPQHF
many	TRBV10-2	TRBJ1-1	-	TGCGCCAGCAGTCGCCGGGGTGGGGAGGGCACTGAAGCTTTCTTT	CASSRRGGEGTEAFF
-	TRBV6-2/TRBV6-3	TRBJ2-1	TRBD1	TGTGCCAGCAGTAAGGGACAGGTTTCTGGAAATGAGCAGTTCTTC	CASSKGQVSGNEQFF
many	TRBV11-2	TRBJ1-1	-	TGTGCCAGCAGCCCTATTATGGAAGCTTTCTTT	CASSPIMEAFF
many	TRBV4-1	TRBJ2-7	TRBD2	TGCGCCAGCAGCCTCGACGGGACTACCACCTACGAGCAGTACTTC	CASSLDGTTTYEQYF
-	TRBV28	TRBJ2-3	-	TGTGCCAGCAGTCCCATCTCGGGGGCCACTAGCACAGATACGCAGTATTTT	CASSPISGATSTDTQYF
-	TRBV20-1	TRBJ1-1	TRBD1	TGCAGTGCCCCGGACAGGGGGAACACTGAAGCTTTCTTT	CSAPDRGNTEAFF
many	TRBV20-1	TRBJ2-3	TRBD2	TGCAGTGCTAGAATACTAGCGGGAGCGTCAGATACGCAGTATTTT	CSARILAGASDTQYF
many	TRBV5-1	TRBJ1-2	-	TGCGCCAGCAGCTTGGAGATGGGTTTCGGCTATGGCTACACCTTC	CASSLEMGFGYGYTF
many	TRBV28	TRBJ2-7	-	TGTGCCAGCAGTTTGACTCACTCCTACGAGCAGTACTTC	CASSLTHSYEQYF
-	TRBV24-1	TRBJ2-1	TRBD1	TGTGCCACCAGTTTGAGGACAGGGACCGGTGAGCAGTTCTTC	CATSLRTGTGEQFF
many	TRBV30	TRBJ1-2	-	TGTGCCTGGGCTCTGGATCCGAGGAACTATGGCTACACCTTC	CAWALDPRNYGYTF
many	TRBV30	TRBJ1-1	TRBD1	TGTGCCTGGCGGGGACAGATGAAGACTGAAGCTTTCTTT	CAWRGQMKTEAFF
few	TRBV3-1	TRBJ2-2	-	TGTGCCAGCAGCCAGGATGAAGGGGCCGGGGAGCTGTTTTTT	CASSQDEGAGELFF
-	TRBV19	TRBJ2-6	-	TGTGCCAGTAGGCCCAACAGCGACTCTGGGGCCAACGTCCTGACTTTC	CASRPNSDSGANVLTF
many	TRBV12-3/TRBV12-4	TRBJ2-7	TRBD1	TGTGCCAGCAGTCTCCGCTCGACAGGGCTCTACGAGCAGTACTTC	CASSLRSTGLYEQYF
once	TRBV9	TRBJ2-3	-	TGTGCCAGCAGTTCTGACTTATCTAGCACAGATACGCAGTATTTT	CASSSDLSSTDTQYF
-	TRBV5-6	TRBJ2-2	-	TGTGCCAGCAGCCCCGTAGTAGCGGACACCGGGGAGCTGTTTTTT	CASSPVVADTGELFF
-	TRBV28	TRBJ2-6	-	TGTGCCAGTGGGGTGGCTGGGGCCAACGTCCTGACTTTC	CASGVAGANVLTF
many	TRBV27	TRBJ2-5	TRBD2	TGTGCCAGCAGCTTCGGACTAGCGGGATTGGAGACCCAGTACTTC	CASSFGLAGLETQYF
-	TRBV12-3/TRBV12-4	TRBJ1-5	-	TGTGCCAGCAGTTTAAACAGTCAGCCCCAGCATTTT	CASSLNSQPQHF
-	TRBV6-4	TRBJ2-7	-	TGTGCCAGCAGGGGGTTTAGAAGAAACGAGCAGTACTTC	CASRGFRRNEQYF
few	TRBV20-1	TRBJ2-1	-	TGCAGTGCTAGGCCAGATGGCAGCGGATCGCACAATGAGCAGTTCTTC	CSARPDGSGSHNEQFF
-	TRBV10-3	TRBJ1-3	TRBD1	TGTGCCATCAGCGGAGCCGGGACAGCTTATGGAAACACCATATATTTT	CAISGAGTAYGNTIYF
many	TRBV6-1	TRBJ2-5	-	TGTGCCAGCAGTGAAGGCGGGGTTCAAGAGACCCAGTACTTC	CASSEGGVQETQYF
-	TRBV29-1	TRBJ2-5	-	TGCAGCGTTGAAGATGGGCAGCAAGAGACCCAGTACTTC	CSVEDGQQETQYF
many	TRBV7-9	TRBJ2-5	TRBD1	TGTGCCAGCAGCTTGACAGGGAGCGAGTCGGAGACCCAGTACTTC	CASSLTGSESETQYF
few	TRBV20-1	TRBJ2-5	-	TGCAGTGCTCGCTTTGGGGCTAAAGGGGAGACCCAGTACTTC	CSARFGAKGETQYF
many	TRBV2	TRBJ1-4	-	TGTGCCAGCCGCGCCAAGAGGGAGGCCGGGGCGAATGAAAAACTGTTTTTT	CASRAKREAGANEKLFF
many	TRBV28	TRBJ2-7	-	TGTGCCAGCAGCGGGTATGGGGGAGCCTACGAGCAGTACTTC	CASSGYGGAYEQYF
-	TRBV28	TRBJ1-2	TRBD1	TGTGCCAGCAGTTATCCGCTCGGGACAGGGAGGTACTATGGCTACACCTTC	CASSYPLGTGRYYGYTF